This TCR beta chain was retrieved from a study of cytomegalovirus exposure and HLA in healthy donors. About the research overall: The roughly 120 million unique TCR beta sequences, from about 190 million T cells, were found by an earlier analysis. Around 77 million unique TCRs from HLA-typed donors made up an early data release.

Per germline, CDR1 SQVTM and CDR2 ANQGSEA. V was trimmed by 4 bases and J by 6 bases, leaving 10 bases between them. CDR3 size: 12 residues. The PCR had 60 Vbeta and 13 Jbeta primers. Sequenced by immunoSEQ multiplex PCR; TCRdb stores in-frame clones only, minus some. The sample table includes approximately 70,000 clones. The clonotype originates from a female donor in good health and CMV-seropositive. The J gene is TRBJ2-1, the V gene TRBV29-1; D gene unclear. The specimen sequenced was PBMCs. CDR3 residues: CSVVWQANEQFF. The CDR3 nucleotides read TGCAGCGTTGTGTGGCAGGCCAATGAGCAGTTCTTC.